One and the same sample provided the 27 T cell receptor beta chains below, sequenced in a study of human T cells and chemical hapten exposure. MiXCR was run by TCRdb on the RACE reads, yielding one entry per CDR3 protein. The sample lists about 94,000 distinct CDR3 sequences; around 9.3% were seen once. Time point here: patch test 2, 6 weeks after DPC sensitization. Regarding treatment: therapeutic diphenylcyclopropenone sensitization with weekly scalp DPC. The sequences come from whole blood, collected in connection with sensitization to the hapten diphenylcyclopropenone (DPC). These receptors were taken from a woman in her forties with alopecia areata. Some clones in this sample may be carry-over from other donors' samples.

The gene calls are TRBV7-2 and TRBJ1-5; weak D call: TRBD1 (6 bases). V lost 1 base and J lost 3, with 10 bases in between. The CDR3 is 15 residues long. The V gene's germline CDR1 is SGHTA and CDR2 FQGNSA. CDR3 DNA sequence: TGTGCCAGCAGCTTAGAACAGGGCGCCAATCAGCCCCAGCATTTT. Translation: CASSLEQGANQPQHF.

The V and J genes are TRBV11-1 and TRBJ2-1; 11 bases fit TRBD2. V lost 5 bases and J lost 3; bases outside the gene matches: 6. The CDR3 spans 16 residues. In germline, CDR1 is SGHAT, CDR2 FQDESV (reference sequence). The DNA for the CDR3 is TGTGCCAGCAGCAGGGGACTAGCGGAGATCTACAATGAGCAGTTCTTC. Translation: CASSRGLAEIYNEQFF.

Notes on this clonotype: A much more abundant neighbour one base away suggests this may be a read error. The chain uses TRBV5-1 and TRBJ2-2; 8 nucleotides line up with TRBD1. V trimming: 4 bases; J trimming: 6 bases; junction bases outside the gene matches: 14. There are 17 residues in the CDR3. Germline CDR1 SGHRS, CDR2 YFSETQ. CDR3: CASSQLRGQEASGELFF. In nucleotides, the CDR3 is TGCGCCAGCAGCCAGCTTCGGGGACAGGAGGCGTCCGGGGAGCTGTTTTTT.

This clonotype was observed at least ten times. The genes are TRBV12-3 or TRBV12-4 and TRBJ2-1, with 14 bases that match TRBD2. V shed 5 bases and J 9 bases; nucleotides not matched to a gene: 12. This CDR3 has 17 amino acids. CDR3 region: CASSQGTSGRPSGEQFF. CDR3 DNA sequence: TGTGCCAGCAGTCAAGGGACTAGCGGGAGACCGAGCGGTGAGCAGTTCTTC.

In its sample, this clonotype was seen many times. The V call is TRBV4-2, the J call TRBJ2-3, with 13 positions matching TRBD2. Trimming took 8 bases from V and 0 from J; bases not matched to a gene: 8. This CDR3 is built from 17 residues. CDR1 LGHNA and CDR2 YNFKEQ come from the germline V gene. The CDR3 region is CASPRTSGRLSTDTQYF. The CDR3 coding sequence is TGTGCCAGCCCGCGGACTAGCGGGAGACTCAGCACAGATACGCAGTATTTT.

In its sample, this clonotype was seen many times. V is TRBV7-9 and J is TRBJ1-1, with no clear D. The CDR3 is 13 residues long. The V end was cut by 5 bases, the J end by 0 bases, with 7 bases between. Per the germline V gene, CDR1 is SEHNR and CDR2 is FQNEAQ (reference sequence). The CDR3 DNA follows: TGTGCCAGCAGCCGCGGGGTGAACACTGAAGCTTTCTTT. Translating gives CASSRGVNTEAFF.

V and J are TRBV7-2 and TRBJ2-5, with TRBD2 matching over 10 bases. V was clipped by 3 bases and J by 4 bases; unmatched bases: 11. The CDR3 consists of 17 residues. In germline, CDR1 is SGHTA, CDR2 FQGNSA. The CDR3 DNA sequence: TGTGCCAGCAGCTTTTTTGGTAGTCTAGCGGGAGTAGAGACCCAGTACTTC. This translates into CASSFFGSLAGVETQYF.

This clonotype has a handful of counts. The chain employs TRBV28 and TRBJ1-1; D uncertain. V dropped 3 bases and J dropped 6 bases, with 8 bases sitting between them. CDR1 is MDHEN and CDR2 is SYDVKM in the germline V gene. The CDR3 extends over 12 amino acids. This chain's CDR3 is CASSFGISEAFF. The CDR3 DNA reads TGTGCCAGCAGTTTCGGTATCTCTGAAGCTTTCTTT.

This chain joins TRBV29-1 and TRBJ2-1; 8 bases map to TRBD2. This CDR3 contains 13 residues. J gave up 4 bases and V 2 bases, and 1 base lay outside the gene matches. Germline values: CDR1 SQVTM, CDR2 ANQGSEA. The CDR3 bases are TGCAGCGTTGAAACGGGAGGGTACAATGAGCAGTTCTTC. The encoded protein is CSVETGGYNEQFF.

This clonotype was found a few times. This sequence joins TRBV29-1 and TRBJ2-7; 7 bases align to TRBD2. The CDR3 totals 13 residues. Per the germline V gene, CDR1 is SQVTM and CDR2 is ANQGSEA. V shed 6 bases, J shed 2 bases, and the junction held 7 bases outside the gene matches. DNA of the CDR3: TGCAGCGTCGCGGGGGATCTTACCTACGAGCAGTACTTC. This translates into CSVAGDLTYEQYF.

This clonotype has ten or more counts. The rearrangement uses TRBV12-3 or TRBV12-4 and TRBJ2-7, with a tentative D call TRBD1 (5 bases). Trimming left V 5 bases short and J 2 bases short, with 13 bases between. CDR3 length: 14 residues. The CDR3 nucleotides are TGTGCCAGCAGTGAGCTCCAGGGTCCCTACGAGCAGTACTTC. The encoded protein is CASSELQGPYEQYF.

The rearrangement links TRBV27 to TRBJ1-4, with 10 bases lining up with TRBD1. V trimming: 6 bases; J trimming: 10 bases; junction bases outside the gene matches: 11. Germline CDR1 and CDR2: MNHEY and SMNVEV (reference sequence). The CDR3 sequence is 15 residues long. CDR3 protein: CASSRTGTGEGKLFF. The CDR3 DNA reads TGTGCCAGCAGCCGCACCGGGACAGGGGAAGGAAAACTGTTTTTT.

In its sample, this clonotype was seen a few times. The chain recombines TRBV12-3 or TRBV12-4 with TRBJ1-5; 7 bases match TRBD1. The CDR3 has 13 amino acids. With V trimmed by 5 bases and J by 7 bases, 5 bases remained unmatched. In nucleotides, the CDR3 is TGTGCCAGCAGTCCACAGGGGCGACAGCCCCAGCATTTT. It yields the protein CASSPQGRQPQHF.

V is TRBV5-6 and J is TRBJ2-1; perhaps TRBD2 as D (6 bases). CDR1 SGHDT and CDR2 YYEEEE come from the germline V gene. Trimming took 1 base from V and 4 from J, leaving 15 bases between them. This CDR3 is built from 16 residues. The CDR3 nucleotides read TGTGCCAGCAGCTTGCGGACCGGGACTTTATACAATGAGCAGTTCTTC. This translates into CASSLRTGTLYNEQFF.

This chain uses TRBV6-4 with TRBJ1-1, with 7 bases fitting TRBD1. Germline lookup yields CDR1 MRHNA and CDR2 SNTAGT. V was clipped by 6 bases and J by 4 bases; unmatched bases: 5. The CDR3 sequence is 13 residues long. CDR3 residues: CASRQGQATEAFF. The CDR3 bases are TGTGCCAGCAGACAGGGGCAGGCCACTGAAGCTTTCTTT.

The chain combines TRBV30 with TRBJ2-5; D call uncertain. Trimming pared 0 bases from V and 7 bases from J, leaving 6 bases between. Germline V gives CDR1 GTSNPN, CDR2 SVGIG (reference sequence). There are 11 residues in the CDR3. CDR3 DNA sequence: TGTGCCTGGAGTGTACTCGTGACCCAGTACTTC. As protein: CAWSVLVTQYF.

This clonotype appeared many times. The rearrangement links TRBV7-3 to TRBJ2-7, with 9 bases matching TRBD2. Germline V CDR1 and CDR2: SGHTA, FQGTGA. This CDR3 contains 15 residues. The V and J ends lost 1 base and 4 bases, in that order; junction bases with no gene match: 5. The CDR3 region is CASSLIAGEGYEQYF. The CDR3 nucleotides read TGTGCCAGCAGCTTAATAGCGGGAGAAGGGTACGAGCAGTACTTC. The full variable domain, completed using reference TRBV7-3 and TRBJ2-7, is GAGVSQTPSNKVTEKGKYVELRCDPISGHTALYWYRQSLGQGPEFLIYFQGTGAADDSGLPNDRFFAVRPEGSVSTLKIQRTERGDSAVYLCASSLIAGEGYEQYFGPGTRLTVT.

In its sample, this clonotype was seen a few times. The chain couples TRBV24-1 to TRBJ2-1; possible D gene TRBD1, 6 bases. The CDR3 covers 13 residues. V was shortened by 6 bases and J by 9 bases, with 14 bases between the two germline ends. The germline CDR1 and CDR2 sequences are KGHDR and SFDVKD. DNA of the CDR3: TGTGCCACCAGTCTCCAGGGGTCGAGTGAGCAGTTCTTC. Translation: CATSLQGSSEQFF.

The chain is built from TRBV12-3 or TRBV12-4 and TRBJ1-1; tentative D call: TRBD1 (6 bases). V was clipped by 2 bases and J by 11 bases, with 12 bases between them. The CDR3 is made up of 12 amino acids. The CDR3 here is CASSLSRGRAFF. In DNA form, the CDR3 reads TGTGCCAGCAGTTTAAGCAGGGGCCGTGCTTTCTTT.

This clonotype has ten or more counts. The chain is built from TRBV12-3 or TRBV12-4 and TRBJ2-3, with 8 bases aligning to TRBD1. The CDR3 has 14 amino acids. J gave up 2 bases and V 7 bases, and 5 bases lay outside the gene matches. DNA of the CDR3: TGTGCCAGCAACCAGGGGGCCTTCACAGATACGCAGTATTTT. It codes for CASNQGAFTDTQYF.

In its sample, this clonotype was seen a few times. This chain joins TRBV12-3 or TRBV12-4 and TRBJ2-1, with TRBD2 identical over 8 bases. This CDR3 spans 15 amino acids. V trimming: 6 bases; J trimming: 3 bases; junction bases outside the gene matches: 7. This chain's CDR3 is CASSRAGAFYNEQFF. CDR3 in DNA: TGTGCCAGCAGCAGAGCGGGAGCGTTCTACAATGAGCAGTTCTTC.

This clonotype was seen a single time. Given a much more abundant clone one base away, this may be a read error. V usage is TRBV9 and J usage is TRBJ2-7; D is tentatively TRBD1 or TRBD2 (6 bases each). The CDR3 contains 14 residues. Germline V gives CDR1 SGDLS, CDR2 YYNGEE. CDR3 loop: CASSVAQGGFEHYF. CDR3 coding DNA: TGTGCCAGCAGCGTAGCCCAAGGGGGGTTCGAGCACTACTTC.

This clonotype was detected ten times or more. This chain uses TRBV27 with TRBJ2-3; no definite D call. Trimming removed 0 bases at V and 1 base at J, with 8 bases between. Germline-derived CDR1 and CDR2 are MNHEY and SMNVEV (reference sequence). The CDR3 has 15 residues. For the CDR3, the DNA is TGTGCCAGCAGTTTATCGATCGACGGCACAGATACGCAGTATTTT. This sequence encodes CASSLSIDGTDTQYF.

This clonotype appeared a few times. The chain combines TRBV29-1 with TRBJ2-7, with 8 bases matching TRBD1. The V and J ends lost 2 bases and 7 bases, in that order; junction bases with no gene match: 4. The CDR3 is 12 residues long. Germline V gene data show CDR1 as SQVTM and CDR2 as ANQGSEA. In DNA, the CDR3 is TGCAGCGTTGAACAGGGGGCGGAGGAGCAGTACTTC. This sequence encodes CSVEQGAEEQYF.

J is TRBJ1-1 and V is TRBV29-1; tentative D call: TRBD1 (6 bases). V was trimmed by 6 bases and J by 0 bases, leaving 11 bases between them. Germline assignment: CDR1 SQVTM and CDR2 ANQGSEA. This CDR3 region has 13 residues. The DNA for the CDR3 is TGCAGCGTCCTTGGACAGCTGAACACTGAAGCTTTCTTT. This encodes CSVLGQLNTEAFF.

This clonotype was seen ten or more times. V is TRBV7-9 and J is TRBJ1-1; D may be TRBD1 (5 bases). This CDR3 has 14 amino acids. Trimming left V 5 bases short and J 11 bases short, with 21 bases between. CDR1 and CDR2 (germline): SEHNR, FQNEAQ (reference sequence). The CDR3 DNA sequence: TGTGCCAGCAGCCCGTTAATGGGGGTATTTGGGGCTTTCTTT. This encodes CASSPLMGVFGAFF. Full variable domain (remainder filled in from reference TRBV7-9 and TRBJ1-1): DTGVSQNPRHKITKRGQNVTFRCDPISEHNRLYWYRQTLGQGPEFLTYFQNEAQLEKSRLLSDRFSAERPKGSFSTLEIQRTEQGDSAMYLCASSPLMGVFGAFFGQGTRLTVV.

Many counts were recorded for this clonotype. The CDR3 DNA follows: TGTGCCAGCAGCGTAGGTTTGACAGGGGGTCGAGAGACCCAGTACTTC. Encoded protein: CASSVGLTGGRETQYF. The chain uses TRBV9 and TRBJ2-5, with 9 positions matching TRBD1. The CDR3 consists of 16 residues. V was clipped by 0 bases and J by 4 bases; unmatched bases: 7. CDR1 and CDR2 from the germline V gene are SGDLS and YYNGEE.